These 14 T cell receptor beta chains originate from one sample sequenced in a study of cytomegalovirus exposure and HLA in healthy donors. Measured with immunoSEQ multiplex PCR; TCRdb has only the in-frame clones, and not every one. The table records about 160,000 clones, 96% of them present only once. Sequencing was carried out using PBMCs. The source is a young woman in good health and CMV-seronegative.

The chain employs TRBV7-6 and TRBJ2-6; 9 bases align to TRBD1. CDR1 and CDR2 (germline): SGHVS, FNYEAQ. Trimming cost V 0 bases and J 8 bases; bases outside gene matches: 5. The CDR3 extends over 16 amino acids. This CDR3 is CASSLAGTGKTNVLTF. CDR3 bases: TGTGCCAGCAGCTTAGCTGGGACAGGGAAAACCAACGTCCTGACTTTC.

CDR3 protein: CASSWGQPYEQYF. In nucleotides, the CDR3 is TGTGCCAGCAGCTGGGGACAGCCCTACGAGCAGTACTTC. This sequence joins TRBV7-2 and TRBJ2-7, with 7 bases lining up with TRBD1. J was trimmed by 2 bases and V by 4 bases; bases with no gene match: 2. There are 13 residues in the CDR3. Germline V gene data show CDR1 as SGHTA and CDR2 as FQGNSA.

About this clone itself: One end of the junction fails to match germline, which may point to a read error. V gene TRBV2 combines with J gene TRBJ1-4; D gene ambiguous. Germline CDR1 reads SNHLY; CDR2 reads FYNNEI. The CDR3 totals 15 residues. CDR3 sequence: CASSEATNSGILSLF. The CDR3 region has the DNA TGTGCCAGCAGTGAAGCGACCAATTCGGGGATTCTGAGCCTTTTT.

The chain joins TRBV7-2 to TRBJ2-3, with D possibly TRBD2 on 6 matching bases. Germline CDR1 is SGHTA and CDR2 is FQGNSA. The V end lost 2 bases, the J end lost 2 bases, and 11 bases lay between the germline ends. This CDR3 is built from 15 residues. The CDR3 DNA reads TGTGCCAGCAGCTTAAGTCCTAGCGACACAGATACGCAGTATTTT. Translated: CASSLSPSDTDTQYF.

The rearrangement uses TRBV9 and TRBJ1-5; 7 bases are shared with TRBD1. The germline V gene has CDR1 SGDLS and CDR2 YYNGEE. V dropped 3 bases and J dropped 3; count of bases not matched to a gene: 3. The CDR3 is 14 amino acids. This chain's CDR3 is CASSATGINQPQHF. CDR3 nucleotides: TGTGCCAGCAGCGCGACAGGGATCAATCAGCCCCAGCATTTT.

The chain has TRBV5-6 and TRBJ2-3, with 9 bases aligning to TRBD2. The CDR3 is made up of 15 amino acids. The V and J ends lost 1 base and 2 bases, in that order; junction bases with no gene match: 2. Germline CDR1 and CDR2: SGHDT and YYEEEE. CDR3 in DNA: TGTGCCAGCAGCTTGAGCGGGGGGTACACAGATACGCAGTATTTT. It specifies CASSLSGGYTDTQYF.

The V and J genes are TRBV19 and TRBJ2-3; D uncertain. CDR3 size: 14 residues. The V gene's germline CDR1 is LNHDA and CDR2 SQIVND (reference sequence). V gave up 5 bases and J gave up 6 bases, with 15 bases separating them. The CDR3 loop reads CASSGSPMRDTQYF. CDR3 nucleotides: TGTGCCAGTAGTGGCAGCCCCATGAGGGATACGCAGTATTTT. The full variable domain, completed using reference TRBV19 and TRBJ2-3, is DGGITQSPKYLFRKEGQNVTLSCEQNLNHDAMYWYRQDPGQGLRLIYYSQIVNDFQKGDIAEGYSVSREKKESFPLTVTSAQKNPTAFYLCASSGSPMRDTQYFGPGTRLTVL.

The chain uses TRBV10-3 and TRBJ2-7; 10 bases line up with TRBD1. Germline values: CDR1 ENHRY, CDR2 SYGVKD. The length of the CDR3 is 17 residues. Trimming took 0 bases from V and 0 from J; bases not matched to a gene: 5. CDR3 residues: CAISESGRDRGSYEQYF. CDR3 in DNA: TGTGCCATCAGTGAGTCCGGGAGGGACAGGGGCTCCTACGAGCAGTACTTC.

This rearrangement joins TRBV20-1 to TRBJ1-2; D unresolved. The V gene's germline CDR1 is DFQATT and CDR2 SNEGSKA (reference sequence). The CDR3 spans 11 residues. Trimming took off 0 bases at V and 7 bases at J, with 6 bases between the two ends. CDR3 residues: CSARDSRGYTF. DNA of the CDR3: TGCAGTGCTAGAGATTCTCGTGGCTACACCTTC.

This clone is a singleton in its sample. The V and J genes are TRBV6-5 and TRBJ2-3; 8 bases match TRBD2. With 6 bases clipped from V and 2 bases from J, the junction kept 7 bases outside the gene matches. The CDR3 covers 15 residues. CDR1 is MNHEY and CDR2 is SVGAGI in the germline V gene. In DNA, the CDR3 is TGTGCCAGCAGCCAAACGGGGGGGGACACAGATACGCAGTATTTT. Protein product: CASSQTGGDTDTQYF.

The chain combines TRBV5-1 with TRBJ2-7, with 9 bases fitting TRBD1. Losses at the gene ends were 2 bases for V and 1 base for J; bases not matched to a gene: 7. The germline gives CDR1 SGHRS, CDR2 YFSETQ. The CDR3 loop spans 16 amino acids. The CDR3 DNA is TGCGCCAGCAGCTTTACCCCGGGACAGGGTTCCTACGAGCAGTACTTC. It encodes CASSFTPGQGSYEQYF.

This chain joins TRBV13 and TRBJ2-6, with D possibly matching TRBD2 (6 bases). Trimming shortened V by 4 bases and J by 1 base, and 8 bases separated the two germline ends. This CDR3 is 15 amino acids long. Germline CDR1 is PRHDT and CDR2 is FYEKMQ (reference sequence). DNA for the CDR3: TGTGCCAGCAGCTGGGGACTTTCTGGGGCCAACGTCCTGACTTTC. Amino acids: CASSWGLSGANVLTF.

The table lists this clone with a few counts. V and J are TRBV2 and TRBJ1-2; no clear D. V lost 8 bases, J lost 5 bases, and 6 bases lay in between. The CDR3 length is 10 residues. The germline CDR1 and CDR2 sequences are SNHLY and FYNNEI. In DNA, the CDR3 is TGTGCCAGCTCGGAGTATGGCTACACCTTC. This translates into CASSEYGYTF.

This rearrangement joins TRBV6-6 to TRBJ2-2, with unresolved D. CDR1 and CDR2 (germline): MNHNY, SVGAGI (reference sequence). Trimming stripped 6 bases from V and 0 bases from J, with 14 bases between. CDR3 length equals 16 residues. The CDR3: CASRSTELSNTGELFF. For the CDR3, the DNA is TGTGCCAGCAGAAGCACGGAACTATCGAACACCGGGGAGCTGTTTTTT.